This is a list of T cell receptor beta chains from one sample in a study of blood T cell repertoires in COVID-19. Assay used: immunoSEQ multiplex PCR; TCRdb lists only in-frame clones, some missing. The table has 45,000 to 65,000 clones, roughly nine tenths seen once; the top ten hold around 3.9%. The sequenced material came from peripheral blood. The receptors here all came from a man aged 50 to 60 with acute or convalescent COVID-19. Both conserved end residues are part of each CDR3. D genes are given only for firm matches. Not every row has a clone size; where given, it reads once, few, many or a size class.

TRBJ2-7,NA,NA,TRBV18,TGTGCCAGCTCAAACACTGGGGAGAACTACGAGCAGTACTTC,CASSNTGENYEQYF
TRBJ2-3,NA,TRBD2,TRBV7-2,TGTGCCAGCAGCTCACCGGGACTAGCGGGAGTGGAGATCGTAGATACGCAGTATTTT,CASSSPGLAGVEIVDTQYF
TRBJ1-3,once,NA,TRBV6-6,TGTCTGTCCAGCTCTGGAAACACCATATATTTT,CLSSSGNTIYF
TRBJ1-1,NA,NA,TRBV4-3,TGCGCCAGCAGCCAAGATCAACGAGACAGACATCTTTTT,CASSQDQRDRHLF
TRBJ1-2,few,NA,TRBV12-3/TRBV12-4,TGTGCCAGCAGTTTTCAGGGCCTCGGCTACACCTTC,CASSFQGLGYTF
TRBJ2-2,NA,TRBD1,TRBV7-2,TGTGCCAGCAGCTTAACTGGACAGGGGACCGGGGAGCTGTTTTTT,CASSLTGQGTGELFF
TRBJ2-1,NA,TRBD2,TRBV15,TGTGCCACCAGCAGACCGGGACTAGCGGGAGTAAGAAATGAGCAGTTCTTC,CATSRPGLAGVRNEQFF
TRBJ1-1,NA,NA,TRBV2,TGTGCCAGCGGACGGACACCTAACACTGAAGCTTTCTTT,CASGRTPNTEAFF
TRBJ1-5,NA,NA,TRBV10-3,TGTGCCATCTCAACGGGGGACTTAAATCAGCCCCAGCATTTT,CAISTGDLNQPQHF
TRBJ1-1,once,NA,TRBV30,TGTGCCTGGGACCAGGGGATGAACACTGAAGCTTTCTTT,CAWDQGMNTEAFF
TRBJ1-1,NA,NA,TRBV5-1,TGCGCCAGTACCTCCGGGATGAACACTGAAGCTTTCTTT,CASTSGMNTEAFF
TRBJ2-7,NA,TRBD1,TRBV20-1,TGCAGTGCTAGTAGGGGGCCCTCGGAGGACTACGAGCAGTACTTC,CSASRGPSEDYEQYF
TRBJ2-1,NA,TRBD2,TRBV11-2,TGTGCCAGCAGCCTGAGACTAGCGGGAGTCGGTTCCTACAATGAGCAGTTCTTC,CASSLRLAGVGSYNEQFF
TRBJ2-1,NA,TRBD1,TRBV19,TGTGCCAGTAGACCACTCCCGGGACAGGGAATCGATGAGCAGTTCTTC,CASRPLPGQGIDEQFF
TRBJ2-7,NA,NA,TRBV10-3,TGTGCCATCAGTGCTCACAACTCCTACGAGCAGTACTTC,CAISAHNSYEQYF
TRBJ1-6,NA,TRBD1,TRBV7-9,TGTGCCAGCAGCCTGAACCAGGGGGCTGGAAATTCACCCCTCCACTTT,CASSLNQGAGNSPLHF
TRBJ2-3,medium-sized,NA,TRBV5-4,TGTGCCAGCAGCTTGTACGAGGCTCTTAATACGCAGTATTTT,CASSLYEALNTQYF
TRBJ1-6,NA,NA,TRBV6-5,TGTGCCAGCACCATACCGGGGTCACCCCTCCACTTT,CASTIPGSPLHF
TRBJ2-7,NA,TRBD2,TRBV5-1,TGCGCCAGCAGCCAGACCGGGACTACCTACGAGCAGTACTTC,CASSQTGTTYEQYF
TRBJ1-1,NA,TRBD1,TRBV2,TGTGCCAGCAGTATCCACGAGACAGGGTCAAACACTGAAGCTTTCTTT,CASSIHETGSNTEAFF
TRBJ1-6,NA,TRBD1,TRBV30,TGTGCCTGGAGTTCTTTCAGGGACAGGGGTTCACCCCTCCACTTT,CAWSSFRDRGSPLHF
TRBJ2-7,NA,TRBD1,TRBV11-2,TGTGCCAGCAGACGGCCGGGACAGGGGGCGCGAGAGCAGTACTTC,CASRRPGQGAREQYF
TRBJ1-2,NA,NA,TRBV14,TGTGCCAGCAGGACATTTTTCCATGGCTACACCTTC,CASRTFFHGYTF
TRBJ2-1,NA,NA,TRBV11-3,TGTGCCAGCAGCCCTCGAGCCCACTACAATGAGCAGTTCTTC,CASSPRAHYNEQFF
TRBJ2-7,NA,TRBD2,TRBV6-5,TGTGCCAGCAGGCCAGGGGCTAGCGGGATATACGAGCAGTACTTC,CASRPGASGIYEQYF
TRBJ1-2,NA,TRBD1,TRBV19,TGTGCCAGTAGTCCCAGGACAGGGTGGAACTATGGCTACACCTTC,CASSPRTGWNYGYTF
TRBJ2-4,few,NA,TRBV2,TGTGCCAGCAGTAGCGGACTAGCCAAAAACATTCAGTACTTC,CASSSGLAKNIQYF
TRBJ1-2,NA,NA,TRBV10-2,TGCGCCAGCAGTGAAGTCGGGTTCGAGGAATCCTTC,CASSEVGFEESF
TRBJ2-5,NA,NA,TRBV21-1,TGTGCCAGCAGCAAAGAATGGACAGGGATCCAAGAGACCCAGTACTTC,CASSKEWTGIQETQYF
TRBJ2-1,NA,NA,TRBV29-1,TGCAGCGCCACACCTGGTGAGCAGTTCTTC,CSATPGEQFF
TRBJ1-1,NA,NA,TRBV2,TGTGCCAGCAGTGTGAGGGGAACCGGGGGGGCTTTCTTT,CASSVRGTGGAFF
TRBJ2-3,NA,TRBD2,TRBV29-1,TGCAGTATATCCTTTAGCGGGCGATACACAGATACGCAGTATTTT,CSISFSGRYTDTQYF
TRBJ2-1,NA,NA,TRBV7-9,TGTGCCAGCAGCTTACAAGGGAGAGGCAGTAATGAGCAGTTCTTC,CASSLQGRGSNEQFF
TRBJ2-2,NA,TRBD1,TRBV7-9,TGTGCCAGCAGCCGGACCGGGACAGGGGGAACCGGGGAGCTGTTTTTT,CASSRTGTGGTGELFF
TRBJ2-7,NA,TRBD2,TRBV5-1,TGCGCCAGCAGCTCTAGCGGCCTGTACGAGCAGTACTTC,CASSSSGLYEQYF
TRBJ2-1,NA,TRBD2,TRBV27,TGTGCCAGCAGTTTTCAGGGACTAGCGGGAGGGTTGAATGAGCAGTTCTTC,CASSFQGLAGGLNEQFF
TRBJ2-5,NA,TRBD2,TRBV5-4,TGTGCCTGCAAACGTGGGAGGGCAGGTGGGGAGACCCAGTACTTC,CACKRGRAGGETQYF
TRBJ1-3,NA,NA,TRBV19,TGTGCCAGTAGTATAGGCGGCCGACGCTCTGGAAACACCATATATTTT,CASSIGGRRSGNTIYF
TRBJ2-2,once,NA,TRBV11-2,TGTGCCAGCAGCCCTACGTTACGGACCGGGGAGCTGTTTTTT,CASSPTLRTGELFF
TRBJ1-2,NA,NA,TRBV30,TGTGCCTGGAGTGCCAGGCCCCGGGGGACTGGTGGCTACACCTTC,CAWSARPRGTGGYTF
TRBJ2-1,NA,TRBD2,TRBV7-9,TGTGCCAGCAGCGCCGTAGCGGGAGGGCCCTCCAATGAGCAGTTCTTC,CASSAVAGGPSNEQFF
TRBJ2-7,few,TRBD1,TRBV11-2,TGTGCCAGCAGCTTTATGGGTCGGACAGGGGGCTACGAGCAGTACTTC,CASSFMGRTGGYEQYF
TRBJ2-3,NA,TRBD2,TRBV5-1,TGCGCCAGCAGCTCCGGACAGGGAAGACTAGCGGGAGCAGATACGCAGTATTTT,CASSSGQGRLAGADTQYF
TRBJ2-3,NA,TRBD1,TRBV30,TGTGCCTGGACAGGGGGAGATACGCAGTATTTT,CAWTGGDTQYF
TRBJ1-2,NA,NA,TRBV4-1,TGCGCCAGCAGCCAACCGACAGCAAACTATGGCTACACCTTC,CASSQPTANYGYTF
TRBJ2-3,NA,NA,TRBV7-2,TGTGCCAGCGCTAGCCTAGAGAGCACAGATACGCAGTATTTT,CASASLESTDTQYF
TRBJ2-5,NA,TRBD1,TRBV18,TGTGCCAGCTCACCAACAGGGGCCTCCCAAGAGACCCAGTACTTC,CASSPTGASQETQYF
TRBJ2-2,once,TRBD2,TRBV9,TGTGCCAGCAGCGTCCGGCCTAGCGGGAGGGGCACCGGGGAGCTGTTTTTT,CASSVRPSGRGTGELFF
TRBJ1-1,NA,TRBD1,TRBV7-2,TGTGCCAGCAGCTTATCAGGGGGCGTAGGAGTTGAAGCTTTCTTT,CASSLSGGVGVEAFF